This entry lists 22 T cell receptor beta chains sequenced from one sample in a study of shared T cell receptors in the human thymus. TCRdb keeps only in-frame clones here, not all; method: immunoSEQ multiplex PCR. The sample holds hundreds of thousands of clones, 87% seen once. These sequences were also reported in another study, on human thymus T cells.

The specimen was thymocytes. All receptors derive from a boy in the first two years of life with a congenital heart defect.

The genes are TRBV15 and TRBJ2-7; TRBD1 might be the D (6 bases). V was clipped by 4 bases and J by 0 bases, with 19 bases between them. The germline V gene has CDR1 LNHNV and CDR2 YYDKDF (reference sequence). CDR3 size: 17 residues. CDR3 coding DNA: TGTGCCACCAGCATCCACCCCCCGAGACAGGACTCCTACGAGCAGTACTTC. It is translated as CATSIHPPRQDSYEQYF.

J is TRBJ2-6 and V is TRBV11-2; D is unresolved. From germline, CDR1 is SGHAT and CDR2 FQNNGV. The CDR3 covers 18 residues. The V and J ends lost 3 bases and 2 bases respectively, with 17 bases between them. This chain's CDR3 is CASSLVQEWVTGANVLTF. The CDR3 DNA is TGTGCCAGCAGCTTGGTCCAGGAATGGGTAACTGGGGCCAACGTCCTGACTTTC.

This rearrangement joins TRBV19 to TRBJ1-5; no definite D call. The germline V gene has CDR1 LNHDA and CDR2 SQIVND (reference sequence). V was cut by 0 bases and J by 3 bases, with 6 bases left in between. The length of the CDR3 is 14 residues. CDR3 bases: TGTGCCAGTAGTATAGACTCACTCAATCAGCCCCAGCATTTT. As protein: CASSIDSLNQPQHF.

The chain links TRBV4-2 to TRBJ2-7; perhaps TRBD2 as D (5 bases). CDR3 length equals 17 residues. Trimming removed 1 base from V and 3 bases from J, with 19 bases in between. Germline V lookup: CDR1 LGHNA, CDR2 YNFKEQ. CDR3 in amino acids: CASSQAPPAVTSYEQYF. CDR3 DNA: TGTGCCAGCAGCCAAGCCCCCCCAGCGGTAACCAGCTACGAGCAGTACTTC.

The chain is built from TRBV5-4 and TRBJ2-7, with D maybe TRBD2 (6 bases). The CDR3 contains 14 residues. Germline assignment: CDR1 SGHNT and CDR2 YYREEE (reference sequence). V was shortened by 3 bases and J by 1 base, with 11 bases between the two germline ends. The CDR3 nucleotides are TGTGCCAGCAGCTCTAGGAGGGGTTCCTACGAGCAGTACTTC. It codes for CASSSRRGSYEQYF.

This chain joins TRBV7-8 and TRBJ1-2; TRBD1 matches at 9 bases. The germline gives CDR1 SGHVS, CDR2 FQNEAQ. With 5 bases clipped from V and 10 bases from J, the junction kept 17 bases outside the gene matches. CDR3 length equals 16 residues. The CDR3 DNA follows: TGTGCCAGCAGCCCGGCTAATCTCGGGACAGGGATAGACTACACCTTC. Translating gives CASSPANLGTGIDYTF.

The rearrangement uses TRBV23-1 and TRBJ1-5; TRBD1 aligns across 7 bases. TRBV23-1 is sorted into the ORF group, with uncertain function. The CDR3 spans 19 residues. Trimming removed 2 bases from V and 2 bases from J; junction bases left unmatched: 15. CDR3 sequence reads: CASSQPKLLDRARNQPQHF. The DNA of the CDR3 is TGCGCCAGCAGTCAACCCAAGCTCCTAGACAGGGCACGCAATCAGCCCCAGCATTTT.

The CDR3: CASSFPNRITYEQYF. CDR3 DNA sequence: TGTGCCAGCAGCTTCCCCAACAGGATTACCTACGAGCAGTACTTC. This chain joins TRBV11-2 and TRBJ2-7; D is perhaps TRBD1 (5 bases). Germline CDR1 reads SGHAT; CDR2 reads FQNNGV. The CDR3 contains 15 residues. Trimming left V 3 bases short and J 2 bases short, with 14 bases between.

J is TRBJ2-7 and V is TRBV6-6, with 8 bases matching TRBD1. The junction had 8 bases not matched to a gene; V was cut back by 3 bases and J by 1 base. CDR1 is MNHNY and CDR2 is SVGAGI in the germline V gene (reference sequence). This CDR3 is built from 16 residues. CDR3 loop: CASSYAGQGHSYEQYF. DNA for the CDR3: TGTGCCAGCAGTTATGCCGGACAGGGACATTCCTACGAGCAGTACTTC.

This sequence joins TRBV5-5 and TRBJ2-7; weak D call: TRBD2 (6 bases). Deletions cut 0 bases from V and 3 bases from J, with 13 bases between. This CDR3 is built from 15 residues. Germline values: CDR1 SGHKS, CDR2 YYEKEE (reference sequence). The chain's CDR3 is CASSLAWVGGYEQYF. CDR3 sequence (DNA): TGTGCCAGCAGCTTGGCCTGGGTGGGGGGCTACGAGCAGTACTTC.

The CDR3 DNA follows: TGTGCCAGCAGCTTGGTGGGGGCAAAGACTACTGAGCAGTTCTTC. Protein product: CASSLVGAKTTEQFF. The rearrangement links TRBV5-5 to TRBJ2-1; a weak D match, TRBD1 (6 bases). CDR1 and CDR2 (germline): SGHKS, YYEKEE (reference sequence). This CDR3 has 15 residues. Between the trimmed V and J ends, which lost 0 bases and 9 bases, there was a span of 16 bases.

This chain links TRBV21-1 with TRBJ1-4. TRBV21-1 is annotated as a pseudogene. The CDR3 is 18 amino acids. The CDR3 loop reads CASTNGGVLWEWGEKLFF. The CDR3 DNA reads TGTGCCAGCACTAACGGGGGTGTTTTATGGGAGTGGGGTGAAAAACTGTTTTTT.

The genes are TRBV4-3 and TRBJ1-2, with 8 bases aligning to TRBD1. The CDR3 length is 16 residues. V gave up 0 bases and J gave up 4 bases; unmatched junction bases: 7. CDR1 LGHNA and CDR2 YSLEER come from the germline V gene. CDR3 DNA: TGCGCCAGCAGCCAAGATGGCAGGGGGCTTTTCTATGGCTACACCTTC. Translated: CASSQDGRGLFYGYTF.

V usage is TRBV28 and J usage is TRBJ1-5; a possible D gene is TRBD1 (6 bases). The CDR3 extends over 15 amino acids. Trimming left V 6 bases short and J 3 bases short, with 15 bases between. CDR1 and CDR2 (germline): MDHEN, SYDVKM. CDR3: CASRKTGQYNQPQHF. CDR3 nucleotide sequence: TGTGCCAGCAGAAAAACCGGACAGTACAATCAGCCCCAGCATTTT.

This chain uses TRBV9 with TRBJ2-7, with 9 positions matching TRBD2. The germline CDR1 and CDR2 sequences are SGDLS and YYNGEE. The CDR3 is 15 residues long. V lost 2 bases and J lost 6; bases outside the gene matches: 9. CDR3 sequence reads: CASSVSGGSPGEQYF. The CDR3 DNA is TGTGCCAGCAGCGTTAGCGGGGGTTCTCCGGGCGAGCAGTACTTC.

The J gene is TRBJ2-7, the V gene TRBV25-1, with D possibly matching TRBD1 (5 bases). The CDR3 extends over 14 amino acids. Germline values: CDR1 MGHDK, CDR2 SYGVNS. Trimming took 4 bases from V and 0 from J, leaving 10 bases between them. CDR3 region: CASSGGNSSYEQYF. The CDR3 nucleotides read TGTGCCAGCAGTGGGGGCAACAGCTCCTACGAGCAGTACTTC.

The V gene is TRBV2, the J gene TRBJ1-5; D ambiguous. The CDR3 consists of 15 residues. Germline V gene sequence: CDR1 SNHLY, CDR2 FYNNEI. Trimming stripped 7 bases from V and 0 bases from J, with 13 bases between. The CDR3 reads CASTEGGYSNQPQHF. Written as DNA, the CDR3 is TGTGCCAGCACCGAGGGTGGGTATAGCAATCAGCCCCAGCATTTT.

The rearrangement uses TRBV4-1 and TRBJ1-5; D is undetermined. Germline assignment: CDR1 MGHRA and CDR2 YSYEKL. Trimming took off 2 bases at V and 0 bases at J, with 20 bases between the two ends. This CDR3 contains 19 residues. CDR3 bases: TGCGCCAGCAGCCAAACTCTCAGGAGGAACGTGAATAGCAATCAGCCCCAGCATTTT. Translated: CASSQTLRRNVNSNQPQHF.

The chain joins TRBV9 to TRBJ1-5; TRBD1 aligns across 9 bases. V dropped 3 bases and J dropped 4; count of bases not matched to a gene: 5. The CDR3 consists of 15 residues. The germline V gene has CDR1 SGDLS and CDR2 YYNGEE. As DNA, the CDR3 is TGTGCCAGCAGCGCTCACGACAGGGGGAATCAGCCCCAGCATTTT. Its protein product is CASSAHDRGNQPQHF.

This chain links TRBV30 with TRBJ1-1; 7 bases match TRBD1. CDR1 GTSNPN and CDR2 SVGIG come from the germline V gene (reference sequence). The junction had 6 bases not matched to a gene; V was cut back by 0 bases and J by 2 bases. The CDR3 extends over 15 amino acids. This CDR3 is CAWSVVPGGNTEAFF. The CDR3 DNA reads TGTGCCTGGAGTGTAGTCCCAGGGGGAAACACTGAAGCTTTCTTT.

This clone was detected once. The CDR3 coding sequence is TGTGCCAGCAGCCCCCTAGCGGGAGGGCCGGGCAATGAGCAGTTCTTC. Its translation is CASSPLAGGPGNEQFF. The V gene is TRBV7-9, the J gene TRBJ2-1; TRBD2 matches 12 bases. The CDR3 runs 16 residues. Looked up from germline, CDR1 is SEHNR and CDR2 is FQNEAQ (reference sequence). J gave up 6 bases and V 5 bases, and 8 bases lay outside the gene matches. The complete variable domain, with remaining parts taken from reference TRBV7-9 and TRBJ2-1, reads DTGVSQNPRHKITKRGQNVTFRCDPISEHNRLYWYRQTLGQGPEFLTYFQNEAQLEKSRLLSDRFSAERPKGSFSTLEIQRTEQGDSAMYLCASSPLAGGPGNEQFFGPGTRLTVL.

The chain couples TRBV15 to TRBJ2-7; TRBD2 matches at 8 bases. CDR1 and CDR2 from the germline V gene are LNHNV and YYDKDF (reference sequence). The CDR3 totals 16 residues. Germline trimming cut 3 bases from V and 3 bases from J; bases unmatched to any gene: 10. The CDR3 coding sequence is TGTGCCACCAGCAGGACCCACGGGACTAGGGGCTACGAGCAGTACTTC. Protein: CATSRTHGTRGYEQYF.